A single T cell receptor (beta chain) is shown here with its context. These data come from a study of blood T cell repertoires in COVID-19. Germline V gene data show CDR1 as KGHDR and CDR2 as SFDVKD. This CDR3 spans 14 amino acids. The V and J ends lost 3 bases and 1 base respectively, with 8 bases between them. The repertoire was sequenced with immunoSEQ multiplex PCR; TCRdb's copy has only in-frame clones and lacks some. There are about 140,000 clones in the sample; roughly four fifths occur only once, and less than 5% lies in the top ten. The sample comprised peripheral blood. The sequence came from a woman of 80 years or more with acute or convalescent COVID-19. This chain joins TRBV24-1 and TRBJ1-2; D is ambiguous. This CDR3 reads CATSDRVINYGYTF. The CDR3 coding sequence is TGTGCCACCAGTGATAGAGTGATTAACTATGGCTACACCTTC.